Following are 27 T cell receptor beta chains from one sample sequenced in a study of CD8+CD57+ T cells in acquired aplastic anemia. Before being chosen for sequencing, patients had shown CD8+CD57+ cell expansion by flow cytometry. Using genomic DNA as the template, TCR beta VDJ and CDR3 profiling was carried out. TCRdb reanalysed the reads using MiXCR and keeps one entry per CDR3 protein. The sample lists 150,000 to 200,000 distinct CDR3 sequences; around 48% were seen once. Source material: sorted CD4+, CD8+, or CD8+CD57+ T cells (not recorded which) from PBMCs. The source is a human donor with aplastic anemia.

Ten or more counts support this clonotype. The gene calls are TRBV7-2 and TRBJ1-3; no clear D gene. The germline gives CDR1 SGHTA, CDR2 FQGNSA. Deletions cut 8 bases from V and 2 bases from J, with 10 bases between. The CDR3 length is 13 residues. The CDR3 DNA is TGTGCCAGCGGGGATCTTCCTGGAAACACCATATATTTT. Encoded protein: CASGDLPGNTIYF.

With regard to this clonotype: One end of the junction varies from germline; a read error may be responsible. The V call is TRBV5-1, the J call TRBJ2-1, with unresolved D. The CDR3 runs to 16 residues. The germline V gene has CDR1 SGHRS and CDR2 YFSETQ. The DNA of the CDR3 is TGCGCCAGCAGCTTGGGGTGGGAACTGAAAAACAATGGGCAGTTCTTC. It is translated as CASSLGWELKNNGQFF.

Ten or more counts support this clonotype. The J gene is TRBJ2-7, the V gene TRBV19, with D tentatively TRBD1 (5 bases). This CDR3 has 13 residues. Germline V gives CDR1 LNHDA, CDR2 SQIVND (reference sequence). The germline V and J ends were trimmed by 1 base and 4 bases, with 8 bases remaining between them. The CDR3: CASSIARDYEQYF. The DNA for the CDR3 is TGTGCCAGTAGTATAGCCAGGGATTACGAGCAGTACTTC.

V and J are TRBV7-2 and TRBJ2-5; TRBD2 aligns across 11 bases. The junction had 3 bases not matched to a gene; V was cut back by 5 bases and J by 1 base. This CDR3 is 15 amino acids long. Germline-derived CDR1 and CDR2 are SGHTA and FQGNSA. The CDR3 nucleotides read TGTGCCAGCAGCCTGGGACTAGCGGCCCAAGAGACCCAGTACTTC. This gives the protein CASSLGLAAQETQYF.

This clonotype was seen at least ten times. The genes are TRBV11-2 and TRBJ1-6, with 8 bases aligning to TRBD1. There are 14 residues in the CDR3. Trimming took 4 bases from V and 9 from J; bases not matched to a gene: 5. The germline gives CDR1 SGHAT, CDR2 FQNNGV. CDR3 region: CASSSGTGRSPLHF. CDR3 DNA sequence: TGTGCCAGCAGCTCCGGGACAGGACGTTCACCCCTCCACTTT.

Only a few counts were recorded for this clonotype. This sequence joins TRBV19 and TRBJ1-2; D is ambiguous. This CDR3 spans 15 amino acids. CDR1 and CDR2 (germline): LNHDA, SQIVND (reference sequence). V lost 7 bases and J lost 2, with 17 bases in between. The chain's CDR3 is CASTQNWPNNYGYTF. CDR3 nucleotides: TGTGCCAGTACTCAAAACTGGCCTAACAACTATGGCTACACCTTC.

This sequence joins TRBV11-2 and TRBJ1-6; 10 bases are a match to TRBD1. CDR3 length: 19 amino acids. J lost 5 bases, V lost 3 bases, and 13 bases had no gene match. The germline V gene has CDR1 SGHAT and CDR2 FQNNGV. The chain's CDR3 is CASSLGTGARSGDNSPLHF. CDR3 DNA: TGTGCCAGCAGCTTGGGGACAGGGGCTCGCTCAGGGGATAATTCACCCCTCCACTTT.

This clonotype was seen just once. V gene TRBV4-1 combines with J gene TRBJ1-5; D gene uncertain. V was cut by 0 bases and J by 6 bases, with 6 bases left in between. This CDR3 comprises 13 residues. The germline V gene encodes CDR1 MGHRA and CDR2 YSYEKL. The CDR3 DNA reads as TGCGCCAGCAGCCAAGAAGAACTTCAGCCCCAGCATTTT. This sequence encodes CASSQEELQPQHF.

This clonotype has at least ten counts. The chain uses TRBV7-2 and TRBJ2-7, with 11 positions matching TRBD2. CDR3 length: 15 residues. The germline V gene encodes CDR1 SGHTA and CDR2 FQGNSA. The V gene end was trimmed by 2 bases and the J gene end by 3 bases; junction bases not matched to a gene: 3. The CDR3 bases are TGTGCCAGCAGCTTATTCACTAGCGGGAGCTACGAGCAGTACTTC. Its translation: CASSLFTSGSYEQYF.

This clonotype came up a few times. V and J are TRBV6-1 and TRBJ1-5, with D possibly TRBD1 on 5 matching bases. V was shortened by 3 bases and J by 0 bases, with 15 bases between the two germline ends. The CDR3 is 17 amino acids. Germline CDR1 MNHNS, CDR2 SASEGT. CDR3 in DNA: TGTGCCAGCAGTGATATGGGGCGCTCCCTTAGCAATCAGCCCCAGCATTTT. This gives the protein CASSDMGRSLSNQPQHF.

This clonotype was counted only a few times. The genes are TRBV29-1 and TRBJ2-5; D is unresolved. Trimming pared 3 bases from V and 5 bases from J, leaving 4 bases between. Germline CDR1 and CDR2: SQVTM and ANQGSEA. There are 10 residues in the CDR3. The CDR3 sequence is CSVEGETQYF. In nucleotides, the CDR3 is TGCAGCGTTGAGGGGGAGACCCAGTACTTC.

The chain uses TRBV6-1 and TRBJ1-1; the D gene is possibly TRBD1 (5 bases). V shed 8 bases and J shed 2 bases, with 12 bases lying between them. The CDR3 has 13 amino acids. CDR1 is MNHNS, CDR2 SASEGT, per germline. CDR3 amino acids: CASGARFNTEAFF. The DNA for the CDR3 is TGTGCCAGCGGGGCCAGGTTCAACACTGAAGCTTTCTTT.

Remarks on this clonotype: With a much larger clone just one base away, this may be a read error. As DNA, the CDR3 is TGTGCCAGCAGCGAGGGACAGGGGGAAACGGGCACTGGAGCTTTCTTT. Amino acids: CASSEGQGETGTGAFF. The chain joins TRBV9 to TRBJ1-1; 11 bases map to TRBD1. This CDR3 is built from 16 residues. Germline V gene sequence: CDR1 SGDLS, CDR2 YYNGEE.

This clonotype has just a few counts. This sequence joins TRBV27 and TRBJ2-1; no clear D gene. The CDR3 contains 15 residues. Germline CDR1 MNHEY, CDR2 SMNVEV (reference sequence). The V gene lost 5 bases and the J gene lost 5 bases, with 16 bases spanning the gap. The chain's CDR3 is CASSPPNQPNNEQFF. Here the CDR3 DNA reads TGTGCCAGCAGTCCGCCTAACCAACCTAACAATGAGCAGTTCTTC.

This clonotype was picked up many times. The chain has TRBV5-1 and TRBJ2-2; D might be TRBD2 (5 bases). Germline loops: CDR1 SGHRS, CDR2 YFSETQ. The V gene lost 0 bases and the J gene lost 4 bases, with 13 bases spanning the gap. The length of the CDR3 is 16 residues. The CDR3 here is CASSLASLAGTGELFF. In nucleotides, the CDR3 is TGCGCCAGCAGCTTGGCCTCGCTAGCCGGCACCGGGGAGCTGTTTTTT. Together with reference TRBV5-1 and TRBJ2-2, the CDR3 gives the full variable domain: KAGVTQTPRYLIKTRGQQVTLSCSPISGHRSVSWYQQTPGQGLQFLFEYFSETQRNKGNFPGRFSGRQFSNSRSEMNVSTLELGDSALYLCASSLASLAGTGELFFGEGSRLTVL.

This clonotype was seen many times. The V gene is TRBV20-1, the J gene TRBJ2-3; TRBD2 matches at 7 bases. There are 18 residues in the CDR3. CDR1 is DFQATT, CDR2 SNEGSKA, per germline (reference sequence). J lost 2 bases, V lost 2 bases, and 16 bases had no gene match. The CDR3 sequence: CSARPMGGRGENTDTQYF. Written as DNA, the CDR3 is TGCAGTGCTAGACCCATGGGAGGGAGAGGGGAAAACACAGATACGCAGTATTTT.

At least ten counts were recorded for this clonotype. CDR3: CASSESMTGGPEQFF. The CDR3 DNA is TGTGCCAGCAGTGAAAGCATGACGGGAGGGCCCGAGCAGTTCTTC. The gene calls are TRBV2 and TRBJ2-1; 8 bases match TRBD2. CDR3 length: 15 residues. V gave up 2 bases and J gave up 10 bases; unmatched junction bases: 10. Germline CDR1 is SNHLY and CDR2 is FYNNEI.

In nucleotides, the CDR3 is TGTGCCAGCAGCGTGGACAGGGAGCGCTACGAGCAGTACTTC. Amino acids: CASSVDRERYEQYF. V gene TRBV5-6 combines with J gene TRBJ2-7; TRBD1 agrees at 8 bases. Per the germline V gene, CDR1 is SGHDT and CDR2 is YYEEEE. The CDR3 contains 14 residues. J was trimmed by 3 bases and V by 4 bases; bases with no gene match: 6.

The rearrangement uses TRBV5-4 and TRBJ2-7; 7 bases match TRBD1. The CDR3 spans 13 residues. After removal of 2 bases from V and 3 bases from J, the junction contained 2 bases not matched to a gene. Germline CDR1 and CDR2: SGHNT and YYREEE (reference sequence). Here the CDR3 DNA reads TGTGCCAGCAGCTTCGGGACAGTCTACGAGCAGTACTTC. This gives the protein CASSFGTVYEQYF. Together with reference TRBV5-4 and TRBJ2-7, the CDR3 gives the full variable domain: ETGVTQSPTHLIKTRGQQVTLRCSSQSGHNTVSWYQQALGQGPQFIFQYYREEENGRGNFPPRFSGLQFPNYSSELNVNALELDDSALYLCASSFGTVYEQYFGPGTRLTVT.

The chain joins TRBV7-9 to TRBJ2-5; D not resolved. Germline CDR1 and CDR2: SEHNR and FQNEAQ (reference sequence). This CDR3 region has 13 residues. Trimming cost V 5 bases and J 5 bases, with 12 bases left between them. The CDR3 DNA sequence: TGTGCCAGCAGCCCCTCGCCAAGGGAGACCCAGTACTTC. It yields the protein CASSPSPRETQYF.

This clonotype occurred a few times. The V call is TRBV5-6, the J call TRBJ2-2, with D tentatively TRBD1 (5 bases). CDR1 is SGHDT, CDR2 YYEEEE, per germline. Between the trimmed V and J ends, which lost 6 bases and 1 base, there was a span of 13 bases. The CDR3 has 15 residues. CDR3 sequence: CASTWGRKNTGELFF. DNA for the CDR3: TGTGCCAGCACATGGGGCAGAAAGAACACCGGGGAGCTGTTTTTT.

V and J are TRBV14 and TRBJ2-3; TRBD2 matches 10 bases. Germline CDR1 reads SGHDN; CDR2 reads FVKESK. V lost 5 bases to trimming and J lost 2 bases; unmatched junction nucleotides: 7. CDR3 length: 16 amino acids. Written as DNA, the CDR3 is TGTGCCAGCAGCTCTCTAGCGGGAGCGGTCACAGATACGCAGTATTTT. This sequence encodes CASSSLAGAVTDTQYF.

This sequence joins TRBV25-1 and TRBJ1-3; no clear D. Germline V gene lookup returns CDR1 MGHDK and CDR2 SYGVNS. V was clipped by 1 base and J by 0 bases, with 10 bases between them. CDR3 length: 16 residues. CDR3 sequence reads: CASSEWETVSGNTIYF. DNA for the CDR3: TGTGCCAGCAGTGAATGGGAAACCGTCTCTGGAAACACCATATATTTT.

This clonotype was counted a few times. This chain's CDR3 is CSAHAGVSYEQYF. The CDR3, as DNA: TGCAGTGCACACGCGGGGGTGAGTTACGAGCAGTACTTC. V usage is TRBV20-1 and J usage is TRBJ2-7; TRBD2 matches at 7 bases. Germline assignment: CDR1 DFQATT and CDR2 SNEGSKA (reference sequence). The CDR3 consists of 13 residues. V lost 6 bases to trimming and J lost 4 bases; unmatched junction nucleotides: 9.

V is TRBV5-1 and J is TRBJ2-5, with a weak D call TRBD2 (5 bases). CDR1 and CDR2 from the germline V gene are SGHRS and YFSETQ. Between the trimmed V and J ends, which lost 4 bases and 6 bases, there was a span of 16 bases. The CDR3 has 14 residues. The CDR3 sequence is CASSPRGRAKTQYF. The DNA of the CDR3 is TGCGCCAGCAGCCCCCGGGGTAGGGCAAAGACCCAGTACTTC.

V usage is TRBV7-8 and J usage is TRBJ2-7, with TRBD2 matching over 16 bases. CDR1 and CDR2 from the germline V gene are SGHVS and FQNEAQ. Losses at the gene ends were 0 bases for V and 6 bases for J; bases not matched to a gene: 11. CDR3 length: 19 residues. The CDR3 DNA reads as TGTGCCAGCAGCTTAGCCCCGGGACTAGCGGGGGGGCTTTCCACCGAGCAGTACTTC. Protein: CASSLAPGLAGGLSTEQYF.

The chain carries TRBV19 and TRBJ2-7; D not resolved. Trimming removed 3 bases from V and 0 bases from J, with 6 bases in between. The CDR3 covers 13 residues. In germline, CDR1 is LNHDA, CDR2 SQIVND (reference sequence). In DNA form, the CDR3 reads TGTGCCAGTAGTATCACGGCCTCCTACGAGCAGTACTTC. Its translation is CASSITASYEQYF.